The clone carrying this TCR beta chain was observed a handful of times. Its antigen is not known. The data were taken from a study of human T cells and chemical hapten exposure. Specified time point: pre-sensitization, week 0. Noted treatment: therapeutic diphenylcyclopropenone sensitization with weekly scalp DPC. TCRdb fed the RACE reads into MiXCR, producing one record per CDR3 protein. The table has roughly 380,000 distinct CDR3 sequences, approximately 5% seen once. The length of the CDR3 is 14 residues. CDR1 MNHEY and CDR2 SMNVEV come from the germline V gene (reference sequence). V lost 6 bases and J lost 7; bases outside the gene matches: 10. Study-wide results and limits: While controls formed fewer of them, expanded TCRs formed significantly more large CDR3 similarity clusters.

The chain combines TRBV27 with TRBJ2-7; 9 bases line up with TRBD2. This clonotype originated in a woman aged 50 to 60 with alopecia areata. Some clones in this sample may be carry-over from other donors' samples. The sequencing here drew on whole blood, taken in connection with sensitization to the hapten diphenylcyclopropenone (DPC). CDR3 sequence reads: CASRVAGGAGEQYF. CDR3 nucleotide sequence: TGTGCCAGCAGAGTGGCGGGGGGGGCAGGAGAGCAGTACTTC.